This paragraph covers one T cell receptor (beta chain) sequence. The CDR3 covers 17 residues. The germline gives CDR1 SGHTA, CDR2 FQGTGA. Germline trimming cut 0 bases from V and 5 bases from J; bases unmatched to any gene: 9. This record comes from a study of T cell responses to AZD1222 COVID-19 vaccine. This table comes from immunoSEQ multiplex PCR, and its TCRdb copy is limited to in-frame clones, with some not included. The sample has over 110,000 clones, roughly nine tenths seen once. The receptor comes from an adult who received the AZD1222 COVID-19 vaccine. Specimen: peripheral blood, collected 28 days after the second AZD1222 dose. The V call is TRBV7-3, the J call TRBJ2-2; 7 nucleotides agree with TRBD1. The CDR3 nucleotides are TGTGCCAGCAGCTTAACCGGGGACAGAGTTTCTACCGGGGAGCTGTTTTTT. It specifies CASSLTGDRVSTGELFF.